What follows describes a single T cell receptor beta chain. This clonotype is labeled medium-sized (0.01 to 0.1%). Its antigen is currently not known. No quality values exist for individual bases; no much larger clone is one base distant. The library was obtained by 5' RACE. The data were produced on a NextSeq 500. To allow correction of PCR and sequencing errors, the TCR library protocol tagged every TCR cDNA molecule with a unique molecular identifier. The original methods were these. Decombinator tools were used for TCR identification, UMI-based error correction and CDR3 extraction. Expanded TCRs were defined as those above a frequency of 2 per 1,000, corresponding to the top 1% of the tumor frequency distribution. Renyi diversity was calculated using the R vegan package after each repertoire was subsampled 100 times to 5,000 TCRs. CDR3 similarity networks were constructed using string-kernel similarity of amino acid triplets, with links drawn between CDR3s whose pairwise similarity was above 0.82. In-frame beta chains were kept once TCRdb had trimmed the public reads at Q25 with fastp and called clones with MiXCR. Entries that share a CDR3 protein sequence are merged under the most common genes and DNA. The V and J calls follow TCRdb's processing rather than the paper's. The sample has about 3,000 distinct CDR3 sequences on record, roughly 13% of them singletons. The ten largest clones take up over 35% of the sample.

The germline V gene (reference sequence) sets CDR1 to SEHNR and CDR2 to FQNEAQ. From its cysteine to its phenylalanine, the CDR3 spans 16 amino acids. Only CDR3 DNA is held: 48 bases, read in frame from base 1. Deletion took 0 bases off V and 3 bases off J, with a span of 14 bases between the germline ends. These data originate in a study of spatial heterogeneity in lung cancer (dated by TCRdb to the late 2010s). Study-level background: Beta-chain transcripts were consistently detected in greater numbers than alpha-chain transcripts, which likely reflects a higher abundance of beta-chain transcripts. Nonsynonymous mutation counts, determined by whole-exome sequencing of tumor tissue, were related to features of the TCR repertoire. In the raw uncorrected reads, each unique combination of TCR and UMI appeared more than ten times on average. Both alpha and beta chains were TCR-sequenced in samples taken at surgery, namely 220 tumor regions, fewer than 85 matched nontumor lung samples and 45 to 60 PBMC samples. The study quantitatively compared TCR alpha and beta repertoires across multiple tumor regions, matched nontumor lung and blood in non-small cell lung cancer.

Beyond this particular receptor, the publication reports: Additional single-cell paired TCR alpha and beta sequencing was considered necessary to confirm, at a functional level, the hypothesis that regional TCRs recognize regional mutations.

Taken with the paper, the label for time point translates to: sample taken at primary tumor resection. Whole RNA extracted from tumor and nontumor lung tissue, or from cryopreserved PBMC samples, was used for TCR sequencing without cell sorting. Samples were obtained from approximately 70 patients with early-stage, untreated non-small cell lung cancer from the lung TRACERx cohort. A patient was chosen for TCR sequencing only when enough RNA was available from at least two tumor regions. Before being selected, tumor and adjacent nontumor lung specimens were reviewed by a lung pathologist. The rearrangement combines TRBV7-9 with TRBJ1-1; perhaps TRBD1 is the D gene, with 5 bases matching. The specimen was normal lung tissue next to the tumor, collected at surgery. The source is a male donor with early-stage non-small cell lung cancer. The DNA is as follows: TGTGCCAGCAGCTTAGCTCTAGCAGGGACCTACACTGAAGCTTTCTTT. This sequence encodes CASSLALAGTYTEAFF. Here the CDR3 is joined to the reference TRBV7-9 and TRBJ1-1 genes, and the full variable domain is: DTGVSQNPRHKITKRGQNVTFRCDPISEHNRLYWYRQTLGQGPEFLTYFQNEAQLEKSRLLSDRFSAERPKGSFSTLEIQRTEQGDSAMYLCASSLALAGTYTEAFFGQGTRLTVV.